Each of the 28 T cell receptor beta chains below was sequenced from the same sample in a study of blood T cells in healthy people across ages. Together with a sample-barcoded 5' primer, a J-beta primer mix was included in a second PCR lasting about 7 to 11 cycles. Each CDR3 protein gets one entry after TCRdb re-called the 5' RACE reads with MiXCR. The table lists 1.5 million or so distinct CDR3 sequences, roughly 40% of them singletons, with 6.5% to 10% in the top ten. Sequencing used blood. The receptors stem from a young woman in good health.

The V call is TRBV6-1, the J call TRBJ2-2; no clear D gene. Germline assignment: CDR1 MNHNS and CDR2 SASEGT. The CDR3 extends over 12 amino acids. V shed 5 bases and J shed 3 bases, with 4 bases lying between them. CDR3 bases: TGTGCCAGCAGTACGGACACCGGGGAGCTGTTTTTT. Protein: CASSTDTGELFF.

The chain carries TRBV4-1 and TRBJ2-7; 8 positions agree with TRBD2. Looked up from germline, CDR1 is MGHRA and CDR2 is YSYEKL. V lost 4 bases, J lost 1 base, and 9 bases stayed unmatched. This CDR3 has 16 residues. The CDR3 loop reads CASSPSSGKDSYEQYF. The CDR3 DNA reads TGCGCCAGCAGCCCCAGTAGCGGGAAGGATTCCTACGAGCAGTACTTC.

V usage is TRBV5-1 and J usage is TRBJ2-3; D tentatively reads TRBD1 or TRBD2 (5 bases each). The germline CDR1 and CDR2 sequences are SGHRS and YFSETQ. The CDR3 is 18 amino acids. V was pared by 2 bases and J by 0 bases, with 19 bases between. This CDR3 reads CASSLIGTSYPSTDTQYF. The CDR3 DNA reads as TGCGCCAGCAGCTTAATCGGGACCTCCTACCCTAGCACAGATACGCAGTATTTT. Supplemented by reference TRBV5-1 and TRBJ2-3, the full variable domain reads KAGVTQTPRYLIKTRGQQVTLSCSPISGHRSVSWYQQTPGQGLQFLFEYFSETQRNKGNFPGRFSGRQFSNSRSEMNVSTLELGDSALYLCASSLIGTSYPSTDTQYFGPGTRLTVL.

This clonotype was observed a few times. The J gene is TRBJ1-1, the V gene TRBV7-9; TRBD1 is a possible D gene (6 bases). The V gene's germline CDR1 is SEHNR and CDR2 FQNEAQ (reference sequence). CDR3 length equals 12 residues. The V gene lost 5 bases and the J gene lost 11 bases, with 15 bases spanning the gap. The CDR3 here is CASSAIQGKAFF. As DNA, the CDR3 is TGTGCCAGCAGCGCGATACAGGGAAAGGCTTTCTTT. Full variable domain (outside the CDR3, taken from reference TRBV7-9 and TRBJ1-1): DTGVSQNPRHKITKRGQNVTFRCDPISEHNRLYWYRQTLGQGPEFLTYFQNEAQLEKSRLLSDRFSAERPKGSFSTLEIQRTEQGDSAMYLCASSAIQGKAFFGQGTRLTVV.

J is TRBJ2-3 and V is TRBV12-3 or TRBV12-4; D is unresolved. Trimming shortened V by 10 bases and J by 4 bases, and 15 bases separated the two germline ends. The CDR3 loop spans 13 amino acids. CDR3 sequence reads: CATSASYADTQYF. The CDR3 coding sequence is TGTGCCACCTCTGCCTCCTACGCAGATACGCAGTATTTT.

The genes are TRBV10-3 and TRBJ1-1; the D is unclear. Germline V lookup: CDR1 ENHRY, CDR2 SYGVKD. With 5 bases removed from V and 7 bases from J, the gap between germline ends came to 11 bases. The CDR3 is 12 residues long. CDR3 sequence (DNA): TGTGCCATCAGTAAGGGTGGTGGTGAAGCTTTCTTT. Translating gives CAISKGGGEAFF.

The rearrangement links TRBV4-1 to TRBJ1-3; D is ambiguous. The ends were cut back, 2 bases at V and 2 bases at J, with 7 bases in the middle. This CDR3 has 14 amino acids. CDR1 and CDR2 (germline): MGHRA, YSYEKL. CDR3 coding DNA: TGCGCCAGCAGCCAATCCTTAGCTGGAAACACCATATATTTT. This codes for CASSQSLAGNTIYF.

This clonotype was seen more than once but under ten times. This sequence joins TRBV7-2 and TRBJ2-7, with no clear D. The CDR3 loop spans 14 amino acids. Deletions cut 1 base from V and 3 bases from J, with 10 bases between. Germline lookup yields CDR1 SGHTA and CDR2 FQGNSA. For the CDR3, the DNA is TGTGCCAGCAGCTTAGGTTCTGGGAACTACGAGCAGTACTTC. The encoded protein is CASSLGSGNYEQYF.

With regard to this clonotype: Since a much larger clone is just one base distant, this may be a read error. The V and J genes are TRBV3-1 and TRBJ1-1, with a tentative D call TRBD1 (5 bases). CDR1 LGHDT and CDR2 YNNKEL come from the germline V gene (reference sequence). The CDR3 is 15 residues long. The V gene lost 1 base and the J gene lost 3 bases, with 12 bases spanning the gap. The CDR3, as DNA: TGTGCCAGCAGCCAAGTCCAGATGGGGGACACTGAAGCTTTCTTT. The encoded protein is CASSQVQMGDTEAFF.

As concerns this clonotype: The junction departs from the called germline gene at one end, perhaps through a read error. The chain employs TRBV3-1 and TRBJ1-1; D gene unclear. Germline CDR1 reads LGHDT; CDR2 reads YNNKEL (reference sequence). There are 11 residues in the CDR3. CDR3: CAGSHYTEAFF. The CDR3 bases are TGTGCCGGCAGCCACTACACTGAAGCTTTCTTT.

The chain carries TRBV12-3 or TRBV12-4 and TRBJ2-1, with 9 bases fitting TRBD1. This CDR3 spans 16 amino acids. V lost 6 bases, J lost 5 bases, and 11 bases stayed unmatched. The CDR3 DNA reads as TGTGCCAGCAGCCGTACAGGGGGCCCGTCCCACAATGAGCAGTTCTTC. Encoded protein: CASSRTGGPSHNEQFF.

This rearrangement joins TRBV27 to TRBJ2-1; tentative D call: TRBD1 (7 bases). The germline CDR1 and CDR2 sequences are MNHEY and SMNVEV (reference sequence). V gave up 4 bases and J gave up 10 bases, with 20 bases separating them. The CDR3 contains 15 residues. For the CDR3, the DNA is TGTGCCAGCAGTTCCCCGGACAGGAGGGGTTACGAGCAGTTCTTC. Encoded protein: CASSSPDRRGYEQFF.

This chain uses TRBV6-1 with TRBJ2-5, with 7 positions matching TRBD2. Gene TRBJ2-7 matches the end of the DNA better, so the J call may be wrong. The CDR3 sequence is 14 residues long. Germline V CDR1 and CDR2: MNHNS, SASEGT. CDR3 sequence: CASSLREADYEQYF. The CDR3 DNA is TGTGCCAGCAGTTTACGGGAGGCGGACTACGAGCAGTACTTC.

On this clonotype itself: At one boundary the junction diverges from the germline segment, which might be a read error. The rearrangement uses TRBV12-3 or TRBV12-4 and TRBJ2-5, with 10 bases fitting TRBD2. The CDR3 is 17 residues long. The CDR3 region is CASGLGLAEGSRETQYF. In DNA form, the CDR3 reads TGTGCCAGCGGTTTAGGACTAGCGGAGGGTTCCCGGGAGACCCAGTACTTC.

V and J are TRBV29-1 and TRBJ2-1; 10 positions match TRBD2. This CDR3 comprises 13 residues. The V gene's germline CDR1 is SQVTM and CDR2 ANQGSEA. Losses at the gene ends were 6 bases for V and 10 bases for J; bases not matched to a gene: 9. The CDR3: CSVIGLAAYEQFF. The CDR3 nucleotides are TGCAGCGTCATCGGACTAGCGGCCTACGAGCAGTTCTTC.

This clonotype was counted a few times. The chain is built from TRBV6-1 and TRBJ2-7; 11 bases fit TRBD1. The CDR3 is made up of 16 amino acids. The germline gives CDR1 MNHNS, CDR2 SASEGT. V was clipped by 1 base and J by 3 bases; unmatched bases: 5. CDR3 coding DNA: TGTGCCAGCAGTGAAGATGCCGGGACAGGGGGCTACGAGCAGTACTTC. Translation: CASSEDAGTGGYEQYF.

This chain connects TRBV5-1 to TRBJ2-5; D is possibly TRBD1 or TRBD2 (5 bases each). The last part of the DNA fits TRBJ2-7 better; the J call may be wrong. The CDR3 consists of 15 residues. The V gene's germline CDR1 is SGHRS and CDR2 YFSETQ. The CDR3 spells CASRPTWGISYEQYF. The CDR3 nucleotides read TGCGCCAGCAGACCCACTTGGGGGATCTCCTACGAGCAGTACTTC.

CDR3 nucleotides: TGTGCCTGGTCGTCTAGCGGAACACCACCTTTCAGCTCCTACAATGAGCAGTTCTTC. This codes for CAWSSSGTPPFSSYNEQFF. The chain couples TRBV30 to TRBJ2-1, with 7 bases lining up with TRBD2. CDR1 is GTSNPN, CDR2 SVGIG, per germline (reference sequence). Trimming removed 5 bases from V and 0 bases from J; junction bases left unmatched: 19. The CDR3 has 19 amino acids. Looking up the rest from reference TRBV30 and TRBJ2-1 gives the full variable domain: SQTIHQWPATLVQPVGSPLSLECTVEGTSNPNLYWYRQAAGRGLQLLFYSVGIGQISSEVPQNLSASRPQDRQFILSSKKLLLSDSGFYLCAWSSSGTPPFSSYNEQFFGPGTRLTVL.

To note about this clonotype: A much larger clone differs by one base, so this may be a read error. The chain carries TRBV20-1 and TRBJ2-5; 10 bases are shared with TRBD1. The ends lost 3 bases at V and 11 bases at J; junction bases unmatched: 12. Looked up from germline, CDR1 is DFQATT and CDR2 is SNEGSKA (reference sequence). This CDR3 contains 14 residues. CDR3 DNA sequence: TGCAGTGCTAGTCTGGGACAGGGGTGGAATGAGCAGTACTTC. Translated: CSASLGQGWNEQYF.

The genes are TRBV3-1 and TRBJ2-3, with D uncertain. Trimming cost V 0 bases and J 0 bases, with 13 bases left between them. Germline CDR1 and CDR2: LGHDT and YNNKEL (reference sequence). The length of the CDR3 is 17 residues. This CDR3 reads CASSQDGPGASTDTQYF. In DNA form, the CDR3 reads TGTGCCAGCAGCCAAGACGGTCCAGGAGCTAGCACAGATACGCAGTATTTT.

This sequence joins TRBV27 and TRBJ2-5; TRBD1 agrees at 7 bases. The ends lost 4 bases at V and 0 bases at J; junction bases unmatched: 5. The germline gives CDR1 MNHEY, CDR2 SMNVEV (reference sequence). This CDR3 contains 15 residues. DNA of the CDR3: TGTGCCAGCAGTTCCGGGACAGAGTACCAAGAGACCCAGTACTTC. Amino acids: CASSSGTEYQETQYF.

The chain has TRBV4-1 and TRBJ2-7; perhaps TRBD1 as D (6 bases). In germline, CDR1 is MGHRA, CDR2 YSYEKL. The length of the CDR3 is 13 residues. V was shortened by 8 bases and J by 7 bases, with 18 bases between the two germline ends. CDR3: CASGPLQGLEQYF. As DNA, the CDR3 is TGCGCCAGCGGTCCACTACAGGGTCTTGAGCAGTACTTC.

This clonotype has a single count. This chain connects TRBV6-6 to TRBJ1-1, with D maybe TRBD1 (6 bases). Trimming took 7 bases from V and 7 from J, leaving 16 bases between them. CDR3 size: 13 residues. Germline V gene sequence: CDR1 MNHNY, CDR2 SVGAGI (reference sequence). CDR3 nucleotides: TGTGCCAGCACCAGAGGGGGACGGGGTGAAGCTTTCTTT. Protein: CASTRGGRGEAFF.

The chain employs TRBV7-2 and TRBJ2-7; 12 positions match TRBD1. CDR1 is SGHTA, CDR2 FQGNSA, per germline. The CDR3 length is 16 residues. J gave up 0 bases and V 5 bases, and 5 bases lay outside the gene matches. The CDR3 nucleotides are TGTGCCAGCAGCCGAAGGGGACAGGGGGCCTCCTACGAGCAGTACTTC. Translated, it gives CASSRRGQGASYEQYF. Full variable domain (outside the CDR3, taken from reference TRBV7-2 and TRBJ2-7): GAGVSQSPSNKVTEKGKDVELRCDPISGHTALYWYRQSLGQGLEFLIYFQGNSAPDKSGLPSDRFSAERTGGSVSTLTIQRTQQEDSAVYLCASSRRGQGASYEQYFGPGTRLTVT.

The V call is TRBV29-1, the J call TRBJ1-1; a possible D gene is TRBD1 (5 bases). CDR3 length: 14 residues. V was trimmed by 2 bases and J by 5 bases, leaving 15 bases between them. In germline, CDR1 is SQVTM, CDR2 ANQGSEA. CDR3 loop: CSVENRSGWTEAFF. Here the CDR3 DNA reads TGCAGCGTTGAAAACAGGTCGGGGTGGACTGAAGCTTTCTTT.

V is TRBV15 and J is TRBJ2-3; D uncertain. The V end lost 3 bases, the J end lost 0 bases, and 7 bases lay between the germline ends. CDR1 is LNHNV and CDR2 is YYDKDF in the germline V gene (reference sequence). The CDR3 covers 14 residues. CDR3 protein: CATSRSLSTDTQYF. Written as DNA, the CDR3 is TGTGCCACCAGCAGGTCGTTAAGCACAGATACGCAGTATTTT. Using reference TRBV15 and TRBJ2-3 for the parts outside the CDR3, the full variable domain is DAMVIQNPRYQVTQFGKPVTLSCSQTLNHNVMYWYQQKSSQAPKLLFHYYDKDFNNEADTPDNFQSRRPNTSFCFLDIRSPGLGDTAMYLCATSRSLSTDTQYFGPGTRLTVL.

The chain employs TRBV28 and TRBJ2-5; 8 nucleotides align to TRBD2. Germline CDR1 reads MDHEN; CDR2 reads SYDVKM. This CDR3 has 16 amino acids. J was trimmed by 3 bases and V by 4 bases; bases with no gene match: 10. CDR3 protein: CASSSSPAGDKETQYF. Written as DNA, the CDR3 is TGTGCCAGCAGTTCCTCTCCAGCGGGGGACAAAGAGACCCAGTACTTC.

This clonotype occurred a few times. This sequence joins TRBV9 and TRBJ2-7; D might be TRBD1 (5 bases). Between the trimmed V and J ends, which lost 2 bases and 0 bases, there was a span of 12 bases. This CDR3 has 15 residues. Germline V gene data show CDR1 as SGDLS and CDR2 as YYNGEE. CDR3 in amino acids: CASSVVDSLSYEQYF. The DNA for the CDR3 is TGTGCCAGCAGCGTCGTAGACAGCCTCTCCTACGAGCAGTACTTC.